The 7 T cell receptor beta chains reported below all come from one sample, sequenced in a study of blood T cell repertoires in COVID-19. The repertoire was sequenced with immunoSEQ multiplex PCR; TCRdb's copy has only in-frame clones and lacks some. The sample lists about 340,000 clones, around four fifths seen once, with under 3% in the top ten. Sequencing was performed on peripheral blood. The receptors come from a man aged 25-40 years with active or convalescent COVID-19.

The chain joins TRBV7-2 to TRBJ2-1; 9 bases match TRBD2. The V segment lost 2 bases and the J segment 6 bases; nucleotides outside the gene matches: 5. The CDR3 extends over 15 amino acids. Per the germline V gene, CDR1 is SGHTA and CDR2 is FQGNSA. Written as DNA, the CDR3 is TGTGCCAGCAGCTTATGGCTAGCGGGAAGCAATGAGCAGTTCTTC. It yields the protein CASSLWLAGSNEQFF.

The chain couples TRBV4-1 to TRBJ2-1, with 10 bases aligning to TRBD1. Losses at the gene ends were 3 bases for V and 4 bases for J; bases not matched to a gene: 3. The CDR3 length is 15 residues. Germline V gene data show CDR1 as MGHRA and CDR2 as YSYEKL. CDR3 nucleotide sequence: TGCGCCAGCAGCCAGACAGGGGGCCCATACAATGAGCAGTTCTTC. It codes for CASSQTGGPYNEQFF.

The CDR3 is CASSPTDSREAFF. The CDR3, as DNA: TGTGCCAGCAGTCCTACGGACTCCCGTGAAGCTTTCTTT. The V gene is TRBV28, the J gene TRBJ1-1; D call uncertain. The CDR3 runs 13 residues. Germline V gene lookup returns CDR1 MDHEN and CDR2 SYDVKM. V shed 5 bases and J shed 7 bases, with 14 bases lying between them.

This rearrangement joins TRBV21-1 to TRBJ1-1. TRBV21-1 constitutes a pseudogene. The CDR3 is 14 residues long. The CDR3 spells CASGRSGGCEKAFF. CDR3 nucleotide sequence: TGTGCCAGCGGCCGTTCCGGGGGTTGTGAGAAAGCTTTCTTT.

The chain recombines TRBV29-1 with TRBJ1-1; D is perhaps TRBD1 (5 bases). Per the germline V gene, CDR1 is SQVTM and CDR2 is ANQGSEA. CDR3 length: 12 amino acids. V lost 3 bases and J lost 4, with 9 bases in between. The CDR3 sequence is CSVDGGSTEAFF. The CDR3 DNA follows: TGCAGCGTTGACGGGGGATCCACTGAAGCTTTCTTT.

A single count supports this clone. The rearrangement links TRBV7-9 to TRBJ2-1; 8 nucleotides align to TRBD2. This CDR3 has 16 residues. Germline loops: CDR1 SEHNR, CDR2 FQNEAQ (reference sequence). J gave up 8 bases and V 8 bases, and 17 bases lay outside the gene matches. In DNA form, the CDR3 reads TGTGCCAGCTGCGAGGGGAGTCGAGCGGGAGTCGATGAGCAGTTCTTC. Its translation is CASCEGSRAGVDEQFF.

The chain is built from TRBV7-9 and TRBJ1-2, with D maybe TRBD1 (6 bases). The CDR3 totals 16 residues. V dropped 5 bases and J dropped 4 bases, with 20 bases sitting between them. CDR1 is SEHNR, CDR2 FQNEAQ, per germline (reference sequence). CDR3 nucleotides: TGTGCCAGCAGCCTCTCCCTGGGGACACGAGGCTATGGCTACACCTTC. Translating it yields CASSLSLGTRGYGYTF.